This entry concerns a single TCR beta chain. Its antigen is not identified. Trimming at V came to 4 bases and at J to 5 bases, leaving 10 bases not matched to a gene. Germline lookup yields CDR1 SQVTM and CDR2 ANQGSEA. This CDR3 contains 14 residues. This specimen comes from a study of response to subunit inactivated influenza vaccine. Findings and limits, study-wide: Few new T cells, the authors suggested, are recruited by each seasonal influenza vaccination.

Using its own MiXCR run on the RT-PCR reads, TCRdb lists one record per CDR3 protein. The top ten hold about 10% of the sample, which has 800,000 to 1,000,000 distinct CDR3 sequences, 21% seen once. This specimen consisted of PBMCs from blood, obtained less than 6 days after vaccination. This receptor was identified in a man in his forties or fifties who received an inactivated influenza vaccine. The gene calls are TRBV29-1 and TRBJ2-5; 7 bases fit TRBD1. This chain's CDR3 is CSVVGTDPRETQYF. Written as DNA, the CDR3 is TGCAGCGTTGTTGGGACAGACCCTCGGGAGACCCAGTACTTC.